In this sample, the clone carrying this T cell receptor beta chain turned up many times. All patients were treatment-naive before thyroid surgery. MiXCR reprocessed the PCR reads for TCRdb. The table lists 20,000 to 25,000 clones, less than 20% of them singletons. This sample was taken from a study of metastatic and nonmetastatic thyroid tumors. This CDR3 has 16 amino acids. Germline V gene lookup returns CDR1 PRHDT and CDR2 FYEKMQ (reference sequence). The junction had 4 bases not matched to a gene; V was cut back by 0 bases and J by 2 bases. Sequencing was carried out using blood. This sequence originates from a female donor with papillary thyroid cancer or a benign thyroid nodule (not recorded which). Some clones in this sample may be carry-over from other donors' samples. J is TRBJ2-3 and V is TRBV13, with TRBD2 matching 8 bases. In nucleotides, the CDR3 is TGTGCCAGCAGCTTAGGAGCGGGGGACCCCACAGATACGCAGTATTTT. Residues: CASSLGAGDPTDTQYF.